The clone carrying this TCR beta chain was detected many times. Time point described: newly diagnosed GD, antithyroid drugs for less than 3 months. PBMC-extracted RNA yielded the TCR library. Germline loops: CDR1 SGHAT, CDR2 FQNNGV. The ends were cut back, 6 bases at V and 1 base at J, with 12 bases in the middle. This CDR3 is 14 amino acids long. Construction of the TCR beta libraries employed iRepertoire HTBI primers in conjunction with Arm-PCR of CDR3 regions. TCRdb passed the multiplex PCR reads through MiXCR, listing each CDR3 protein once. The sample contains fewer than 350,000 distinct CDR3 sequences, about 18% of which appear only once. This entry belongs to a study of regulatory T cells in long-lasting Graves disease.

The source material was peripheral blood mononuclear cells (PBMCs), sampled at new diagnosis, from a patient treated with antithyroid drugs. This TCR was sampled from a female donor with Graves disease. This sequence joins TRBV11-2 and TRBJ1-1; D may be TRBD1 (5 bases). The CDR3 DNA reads TGTGCCAGCAGGGGGGTAAGGAGGAACACTGAAGCTTTCTTT. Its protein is CASRGVRRNTEAFF.